This TCR beta chain was recovered during a study of T cells in Graves' hyperthyroidism and ophthalmopathy. As for the study in general: Staff took peripheral blood when the initial diagnosis was made, before any treatment began. Study-level findings and limits: Most expanded thyroid clonotypes above 0.001 recurred in blood. Researchers report that a 13 V-J model separated ophthalmopathy from stable hyperthyroidism.

TCR beta CDR3 regions were amplified from RNA. Using the HTBI primer set, a first-round RT-PCR was run on the TCR CDR3. Each CDR3 protein is one row after TCRdb ran MiXCR on the multiplex PCR reads. The table includes hundreds of thousands of distinct CDR3 sequences, 20% detected once. Not enrolled were patients with uncontrolled infection, other autoimmune disease, pregnancy or lactation. In this sample, this clonotype turned up a few times. Its antigen is currently unknown. This TCR was recovered from a man aged 40-50 years with Graves' ophthalmopathy. The source material was blood.

The CDR3 region has the DNA TGTGCCAGCAGCTTAGCGCAAACGGGCTACGGCTACACCTTC. It is translated as CASSLAQTGYGYTF. This chain joins TRBV7-2 and TRBJ1-2; D is unclear. This CDR3 has 14 amino acids. Germline-derived CDR1 and CDR2 are SGHTA and FQGNSA. Trimming shortened V by 0 bases and J by 8 bases, and 13 bases separated the two germline ends. The full variable domain, with the rest looked up from reference TRBV7-2 and TRBJ1-2, is GAGVSQSPSNKVTEKGKDVELRCDPISGHTALYWYRQSLGQGLEFLIYFQGNSAPDKSGLPSDRFSAERTGGSVSTLTIQRTQQEDSAVYLCASSLAQTGYGYTFGSGTRLTVV.